Listed here are 26 T cell receptor beta chains from one sample, sequenced in a study of blood T cell repertoires in COVID-19. Measured with immunoSEQ multiplex PCR; TCRdb has only the in-frame clones, and not every one. The sample gives over 130,000 clones, 70% to 90% of which show up once; less than 6.5% is in the top ten. Input material: peripheral blood. The receptors derive from a human donor in a cohort sampled during active COVID-19.

The rearrangement uses TRBV7-9 and TRBJ1-2; 7 positions agree with TRBD1. This CDR3 is built from 16 residues. CDR1 and CDR2 from the germline V gene are SEHNR and FQNEAQ (reference sequence). Trimming took 5 bases from V and 8 from J; bases not matched to a gene: 17. This CDR3 reads CASSPGQVVPSRGYTF. DNA for the CDR3: TGTGCCAGCAGCCCAGGACAGGTTGTACCGTCGCGGGGCTACACCTTC.

As to this clone: A read error may produce the germline difference seen at one junction end. The J gene is TRBJ2-1, the V gene TRBV7-7; D gene ambiguous. In germline, CDR1 is SSHAT, CDR2 FNYEAQ (reference sequence). This CDR3 is built from 17 residues. CDR3 loop: CASSLHRSRVPYNEQFF. DNA of the CDR3: TGTGCTAGCAGCCTCCACCGGTCCCGGGTTCCCTACAATGAGCAGTTCTTC. The full variable domain, in which reference TRBV7-7 and TRBJ2-1 provide the parts outside the CDR3, is GAGVSQSPRYKVTKRGQDVTLRCDPISSHATLYWYQQALGQGPEFLTYFNYEAQPDKSGLPSDRFSAERPEGSISTLTIQRTEQRDSAMYRCASSLHRSRVPYNEQFFGPGTRLTVL.

This clone was counted once. The chain joins TRBV5-6 to TRBJ2-7, with D possibly matching TRBD1 (6 bases). V dropped 2 bases and J dropped 4 bases, with 13 bases sitting between them. The CDR3 is 14 residues long. Looked up from germline, CDR1 is SGHDT and CDR2 is YYEEEE. The CDR3 coding sequence is TGTGCCAGCAGCTTTGGGGGCCTCGTTTACGAGCAGTACTTC. Protein sequence: CASSFGGLVYEQYF. Supplemented by reference TRBV5-6 and TRBJ2-7, the full variable domain reads DAGVTQSPTHLIKTRGQQVTLRCSPKSGHDTVSWYQQALGQGPQFIFQYYEEEERQRGNFPDRFSGHQFPNYSSELNVNALLLGDSALYLCASSFGGLVYEQYFGPGTRLTVT.

This sequence joins TRBV2 and TRBJ2-1; possible D gene TRBD1, 6 bases. Germline values: CDR1 SNHLY, CDR2 FYNNEI. CDR3 length: 14 residues. V was pared by 5 bases and J by 9 bases, with 17 bases between. The CDR3 reads CASSRAGVGGEQFF. The CDR3 bases are TGTGCCAGCAGTAGGGCAGGGGTAGGAGGTGAGCAGTTCTTC. The full variable domain, in which reference TRBV2 and TRBJ2-1 provide the parts outside the CDR3, is EPEVTQTPSHQVTQMGQEVILRCVPISNHLYFYWYRQILGQKVEFLVSFYNNEISEKSEIFDDQFSVERPDGSNFTLKIRSTKLEDSAMYFCASSRAGVGGEQFFGPGTRLTVL.

The chain uses TRBV28 and TRBJ2-1, with D perhaps matching TRBD1 (5 bases). Trimming pared 6 bases from V and 10 bases from J, leaving 13 bases between. The CDR3 is 12 amino acids. The V gene's germline CDR1 is MDHEN and CDR2 SYDVKM. CDR3 coding DNA: TGTGCCAGCAGCTCAAAGGGGCGGGAGCAGTTCTTC. This sequence encodes CASSSKGREQFF.

This rearrangement joins TRBV6-4 to TRBJ2-2, with a possible D match to TRBD2 (5 bases). V was pared by 4 bases and J by 5 bases, with 11 bases between. This CDR3 is built from 14 residues. Germline V gives CDR1 MRHNA, CDR2 SNTAGT. CDR3 residues: CASSVVARTGELFF. DNA of the CDR3: TGTGCCAGCAGTGTGGTAGCGCGGACCGGGGAGCTGTTTTTT.

This chain links TRBV7-2 with TRBJ2-5; 8 bases line up with TRBD2. Germline assignment: CDR1 SGHTA and CDR2 FQGNSA. V dropped 5 bases and J dropped 5; count of bases not matched to a gene: 7. There are 14 residues in the CDR3. CDR3 protein: CASSTSGGAETQYF. CDR3 bases: TGTGCCAGCAGCACATCGGGAGGGGCTGAGACCCAGTACTTC.

The chain is built from TRBV5-1 and TRBJ2-2; 11 bases agree with TRBD2. Germline CDR1 SGHRS, CDR2 YFSETQ. The trim removed 2 bases at V and 6 bases at J, leaving 6 bases unmatched. The CDR3 runs to 16 residues. The CDR3 coding sequence is TGCGCCAGCAGCTTTACCTCGGGACTAGCGGCCGGGGAGCTGTTTTTT. This codes for CASSFTSGLAAGELFF.

V gene TRBV28 combines with J gene TRBJ2-7, with 10 bases lining up with TRBD1. J lost 2 bases, V lost 6 bases, and 7 bases had no gene match. This CDR3 comprises 15 residues. The germline V gene has CDR1 MDHEN and CDR2 SYDVKM. The CDR3 DNA reads as TGTGCCAGCAGACCCGGGACAGGGGTTACCTACGAGCAGTACTTC. It translates to CASRPGTGVTYEQYF.

The chain employs TRBV5-1 and TRBJ2-5; tentative D call: TRBD1 (6 bases). The germline V and J ends were trimmed by 3 bases and 1 base, with 10 bases remaining between them. The V gene's germline CDR1 is SGHRS and CDR2 YFSETQ. This CDR3 comprises 14 residues. The CDR3 spells CASSYTGPQETQYF. In DNA, the CDR3 is TGCGCCAGCAGCTACACAGGGCCCCAAGAGACCCAGTACTTC.

The J gene is TRBJ2-5, the V gene TRBV28, with 11 bases that match TRBD1. The CDR3 is 17 amino acids. The germline CDR1 and CDR2 sequences are MDHEN and SYDVKM. The junction had 9 bases not matched to a gene; V was cut back by 4 bases and J by 2 bases. The CDR3 spells CASSSLTGTGGQETQYF. The CDR3 DNA reads TGTGCCAGCAGTTCACTCACCGGGACAGGGGGGCAAGAGACCCAGTACTTC.

This clone was observed a single time. V is TRBV6-5 and J is TRBJ2-3, with 7 nucleotides matching TRBD1. The CDR3 contains 15 residues. V dropped 8 bases and J dropped 5; count of bases not matched to a gene: 13. Germline V gene sequence: CDR1 MNHEY, CDR2 SVGAGI. CDR3 sequence (DNA): TGTGCCAGCCGCGCCGTGAGGGGGCCGGGAGATACGCAGTATTTT. Protein sequence: CASRAVRGPGDTQYF.

The chain carries TRBV5-5 and TRBJ2-1; D is perhaps TRBD2 (6 bases). The germline gives CDR1 SGHKS, CDR2 YYEKEE (reference sequence). The CDR3 covers 14 residues. Deletions cut 0 bases from V and 9 bases from J, with 13 bases between. The CDR3 DNA follows: TGTGCCAGCAGCTTGGTGTTGGGGGAGGTTGAGCAGTTCTTC. It is translated as CASSLVLGEVEQFF. Full variable domain (rest looked up from reference TRBV5-5 and TRBJ2-1): DAGVTQSPTHLIKTRGQQVTLRCSPISGHKSVSWYQQVLGQGPQFIFQYYEKEERGRGNFPDRFSARQFPNYSSELNVNALLLGDSALYLCASSLVLGEVEQFFGPGTRLTVL.

The chain is built from TRBV27 and TRBJ2-7, with 8 bases aligning to TRBD1. The junction had 5 bases not matched to a gene; V was cut back by 3 bases and J by 4 bases. Germline V gives CDR1 MNHEY, CDR2 SMNVEV (reference sequence). This CDR3 is 14 amino acids long. The CDR3 loop reads CASSFSRTGYEQYF. CDR3 DNA sequence: TGTGCCAGCAGTTTTTCAAGGACAGGGTACGAGCAGTACTTC.

V and J are TRBV11-2 and TRBJ1-3; D is unresolved. This CDR3 region has 15 residues. Trimming took off 5 bases at V and 4 bases at J, with 15 bases between the two ends. Germline CDR1 SGHAT, CDR2 FQNNGV. As DNA, the CDR3 is TGTGCCAGCAGCCAACTGAGGGCGTCCGGAAACACCATATATTTT. Translation: CASSQLRASGNTIYF.

V gene TRBV28 combines with J gene TRBJ2-7; D might be TRBD1 (6 bases). Trimming shortened V by 6 bases and J by 0 bases, and 15 bases separated the two germline ends. The CDR3 extends over 15 amino acids. Germline V gene lookup returns CDR1 MDHEN and CDR2 SYDVKM. Here the CDR3 reads CASRGTGSPSYEQYF. Here the CDR3 DNA reads TGTGCCAGCAGGGGTACAGGGTCCCCCTCCTACGAGCAGTACTTC.

This rearrangement joins TRBV27 to TRBJ2-3; TRBD2 is a possible D gene (6 bases). Trimming pared 2 bases from V and 11 bases from J, leaving 14 bases between. CDR3 length: 13 residues. CDR1 is MNHEY and CDR2 is SMNVEV in the germline V gene (reference sequence). CDR3 protein: CASSLIGGRLQYF. CDR3 nucleotide sequence: TGTGCCAGCAGTTTAATCGGGGGAAGACTGCAGTATTTT.

The chain couples TRBV27 to TRBJ2-7; D is possibly TRBD1 (5 bases). With 3 bases removed from V and 1 base from J, the gap between germline ends came to 7 bases. Per germline, CDR1 MNHEY and CDR2 SMNVEV (reference sequence). The CDR3 consists of 13 residues. The CDR3 DNA reads TGTGCCAGCAGTTTCGACAGATCCTACGAGCAGTACTTC. Its translation is CASSFDRSYEQYF.

The V gene is TRBV15, the J gene TRBJ2-3, with D possibly being TRBD2 (8 bases). Per the germline V gene, CDR1 is LNHNV and CDR2 is YYDKDF (reference sequence). The CDR3 spans 16 residues. Trimming took 0 bases from V and 5 from J, leaving 15 bases between them. CDR3 in DNA: TGTGCCACCAGCAGAGATAGGGGGCTAGCGGGAGATACGCAGTATTTT. It is translated as CATSRDRGLAGDTQYF.

The chain employs TRBV28 and TRBJ2-1, with 10 bases aligning to TRBD1. V lost 4 bases, J lost 2 bases, and 5 bases stayed unmatched. The CDR3 contains 16 residues. The V gene's germline CDR1 is MDHEN and CDR2 SYDVKM. The CDR3 DNA follows: TGTGCCAGCAGTTCAACAGGACAGGGGGCCTACAATGAGCAGTTCTTC. Its translation is CASSSTGQGAYNEQFF.

This clone showed up just a few times. The chain uses TRBV12-5 and TRBJ2-7, with 8 bases aligning to TRBD1. The CDR3 spans 15 residues. Germline V gene data show CDR1 as LGHNT and CDR2 as FRNRAP. The V and J ends lost 5 bases and 2 bases, in that order; junction bases with no gene match: 8. The CDR3 loop is CASGPGQGAPYEQYF. CDR3 bases: TGTGCTAGTGGTCCGGGGCAGGGGGCCCCCTACGAGCAGTACTTC.

V is TRBV19 and J is TRBJ1-1; TRBD1 agrees at 7 bases. V was pared by 10 bases and J by 3 bases, with 14 bases of the junction left unmatched. Germline assignment: CDR1 LNHDA and CDR2 SQIVND (reference sequence). The CDR3 contains 15 residues. The chain's CDR3 is CATKPLTGADTEAFF. The CDR3 DNA reads as TGTGCCACCAAACCCCTAACAGGGGCCGACACTGAAGCTTTCTTT.

The chain joins TRBV28 to TRBJ2-1; 8 bases align to TRBD1. CDR1 MDHEN and CDR2 SYDVKM come from the germline V gene. V lost 3 bases, J lost 10 bases, and 11 bases stayed unmatched. This CDR3 is built from 15 residues. CDR3 residues: CASSFGQGAPSEQFF. The CDR3 DNA reads TGTGCCAGCAGTTTTGGGCAGGGGGCCCCTTCGGAGCAGTTCTTC.

This clone has just one count. The chain recombines TRBV4-2 with TRBJ1-4, with D maybe TRBD1 (5 bases). CDR3 length: 16 amino acids. CDR1 LGHNA and CDR2 YNFKEQ come from the germline V gene. V lost 0 bases, J lost 4 bases, and 12 bases lay in between. This CDR3 reads CASSQDHRSRNEKLFF. The CDR3 DNA is TGTGCCAGCAGCCAAGATCACAGGAGCCGTAATGAAAAACTGTTTTTT.

The chain couples TRBV18 to TRBJ1-3, with TRBD1 as a possible D gene (6 bases). The length of the CDR3 is 15 residues. V lost 1 base, J lost 4 bases, and 11 bases lay in between. CDR1 is KGHSH, CDR2 LQKENI, per germline. For the CDR3, the DNA is TGTGCCAGCTCACCACTACAGGGTTCGGGAAACACCATATATTTT. It codes for CASSPLQGSGNTIYF.

This chain joins TRBV29-1 and TRBJ1-2, with D unclear. The CDR3 extends over 11 amino acids. Trimming stripped 3 bases from V and 14 bases from J, with 16 bases between. Germline V CDR1 and CDR2: SQVTM, ANQGSEA. CDR3 DNA: TGCAGCGTTGACGAACCTAGGTACTTAACCTTC. As protein: CSVDEPRYLTF.